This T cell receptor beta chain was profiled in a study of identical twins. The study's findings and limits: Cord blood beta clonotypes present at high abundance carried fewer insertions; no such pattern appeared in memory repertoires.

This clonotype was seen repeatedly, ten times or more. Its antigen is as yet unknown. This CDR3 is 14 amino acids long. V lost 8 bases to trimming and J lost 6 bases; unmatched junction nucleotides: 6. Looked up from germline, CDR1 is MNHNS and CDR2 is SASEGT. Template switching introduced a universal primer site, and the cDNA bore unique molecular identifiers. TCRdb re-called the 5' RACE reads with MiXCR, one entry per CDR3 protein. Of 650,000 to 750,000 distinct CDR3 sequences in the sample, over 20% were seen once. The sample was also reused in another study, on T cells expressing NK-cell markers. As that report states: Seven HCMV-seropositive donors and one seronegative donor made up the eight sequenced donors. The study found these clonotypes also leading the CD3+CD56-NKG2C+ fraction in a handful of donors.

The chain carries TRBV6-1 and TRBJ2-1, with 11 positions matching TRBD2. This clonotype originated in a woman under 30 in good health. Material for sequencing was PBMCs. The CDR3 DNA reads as TGTGCCAGCTTAGCGGGAGGGCCCTCCAATGAGCAGTTCTTC. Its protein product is CASLAGGPSNEQFF.